The 30 T cell receptor beta chains listed next were all sequenced from one sample in a study of T cell repertoires in cytomegalovirus infection. TCRdb itself ran the reads through MiXCR, one entry per CDR3 protein. The data contain over 150,000 distinct CDR3 sequences, roughly 19% of them singletons. The sample taken for sequencing was PBMCs. The receptors were sampled from a human donor in good health (CMV status not recorded). Some clones in this sample may be carry-over from other donors' samples.

This clonotype was recorded a few times. The chain recombines TRBV5-6 with TRBJ2-7, with a weak D call TRBD1 (6 bases). CDR3 length: 14 residues. Germline CDR1 SGHDT, CDR2 YYEEEE. V shed 1 base and J shed 3 bases, with 11 bases lying between them. This chain's CDR3 is CASSLWLTGYEQYF. CDR3 nucleotide sequence: TGTGCCAGCAGCTTGTGGCTGACAGGCTACGAGCAGTACTTC. The full variable domain, its missing parts supplied by reference TRBV5-6 and TRBJ2-7, is DAGVTQSPTHLIKTRGQQVTLRCSPKSGHDTVSWYQQALGQGPQFIFQYYEEEERQRGNFPDRFSGHQFPNYSSELNVNALLLGDSALYLCASSLWLTGYEQYFGPGTRLTVT.

This clonotype showed up just a few times. The rearrangement uses TRBV6-2 or TRBV6-3 and TRBJ2-3; D unresolved. This CDR3 is built from 14 residues. The germline V and J ends were trimmed by 6 bases and 4 bases, with 14 bases remaining between them. Germline assignment: CDR1 MNHEY and CDR2 SVGEGT. The CDR3 DNA reads TGTGCCAGCAGCTTCGGGTCGGGCCCAGATACGCAGTATTTT. Its protein product is CASSFGSGPDTQYF.

Points on this clonotype: A read error may explain this, as a much larger clone is one base away. The CDR3 carries no conserved terminal phenylalanine or tryptophan, so it likely arises from a read error. The chain recombines TRBV7-9 with TRBJ1-1, with D perhaps matching TRBD1 (5 bases). V was pared by 2 bases and J by 0 bases, with 16 bases between. Germline V gene data show CDR1 as SEHNR and CDR2 as FQNEAQ (reference sequence). This CDR3 has 17 amino acids. The CDR3 loop reads CASSLLGRTEMNTEAFL. For the CDR3, the DNA is TGTGCCAGCAGCTTATTGGGGCGGACGGAGATGAACACTGAAGCTTTCCTT.

This clonotype appeared a few times. The rearrangement links TRBV6-2 or TRBV6-3 to TRBJ2-2; 7 bases align to TRBD2. Germline trimming cut 7 bases from V and 0 bases from J; bases unmatched to any gene: 8. This CDR3 region has 16 residues. Germline V gene data show CDR1 as MNHEY and CDR2 as SVGEGT. In nucleotides, the CDR3 is TGTGCCAGCACCGACCGCGGGGGTCCGAACACCGGGGAGCTGTTTTTT. Protein sequence: CASTDRGGPNTGELFF.

This clonotype was found many times. The chain combines TRBV5-1 with TRBJ2-6; D is unclear. Deletions cut 7 bases from V and 2 bases from J, with 10 bases between. The CDR3 has 14 amino acids. Germline V gene lookup returns CDR1 SGHRS and CDR2 YFSETQ. For the CDR3, the DNA is TGCGCCAGCGGCCAAACACCTGGGGCCAACGTCCTGACTTTC. Amino acids: CASGQTPGANVLTF.

There are many counts of this clonotype. The chain has TRBV5-4 and TRBJ2-3; 8 bases align to TRBD2. Germline-derived CDR1 and CDR2 are SGHNT and YYREEE (reference sequence). The CDR3 has 15 amino acids. V shed 5 bases, J shed 3 bases, and the junction held 8 bases outside the gene matches. The CDR3 DNA sequence: TGTGCCAGCAGAGCGGGGGTGGGATTAACAGATACGCAGTATTTT. Its protein is CASRAGVGLTDTQYF.

This chain joins TRBV6-1 and TRBJ1-1; no reliable D call. The CDR3 loop spans 11 amino acids. CDR1 MNHNS and CDR2 SASEGT come from the germline V gene. V was trimmed by 7 bases and J by 8 bases, leaving 11 bases between them. Here the CDR3 DNA reads TGTGCCAGCACCTCGGGTCGGGAAGCTTTCTTT. Its translation is CASTSGREAFF.

The table lists this clonotype with a few counts. A read error may explain this, as a much larger clone is one base away. V and J are TRBV6-5 and TRBJ2-7, with 11 bases that match TRBD1. CDR3 length: 14 amino acids. Germline loops: CDR1 MNHEY, CDR2 SVGAGI. V shed 6 bases, J shed 2 bases, and the junction held 3 bases outside the gene matches. CDR3 amino acids: CASRPGQGAYEQYF. CDR3 nucleotide sequence: TGTGCCAGCAGGCCGGGACAGGGGGCCTACGAGCAGTACTTC.

The gene calls are TRBV9 and TRBJ2-6, with D perhaps matching TRBD1 (5 bases). CDR1 and CDR2 from the germline V gene are SGDLS and YYNGEE. Trimming stripped 4 bases from V and 0 bases from J, with 11 bases between. This CDR3 has 16 residues. The CDR3 DNA reads as TGTGCCAGCAGCCCTCCTAGGGGCTCTGGGGCCAACGTCCTGACTTTC. Its protein product is CASSPPRGSGANVLTF. Filled out from reference TRBV9 and TRBJ2-6, the complete variable domain reads DSGVTQTPKHLITATGQRVTLRCSPRSGDLSVYWYQQSLDQGLQFLIQYYNGEERAKGNILERFSAQQFPDLHSELNLSSLELGDSALYFCASSPPRGSGANVLTFGAGSRLTVL.

The table lists this clonotype with many counts. CDR3 bases: TGTGCCAGCAGTGCCACAGGGTCCTACGAGCAGTACTTC. It translates to CASSATGSYEQYF. The chain combines TRBV6-1 with TRBJ2-7; D may be TRBD1 (6 bases). From germline, CDR1 is MNHNS and CDR2 SASEGT. The CDR3 runs 13 residues. Trimming cost V 4 bases and J 1 base, with 8 bases left between them.

This clonotype was observed many times. The gene calls are TRBV19 and TRBJ1-1; D is unclear. CDR1 is LNHDA, CDR2 SQIVND, per germline (reference sequence). With 6 bases removed from V and 1 base from J, the gap between germline ends came to 15 bases. The CDR3 spans 15 residues. The CDR3: CASRRTALTNTEAFF. CDR3 bases: TGTGCCAGTAGACGGACGGCTCTAACGAACACTGAAGCTTTCTTT.

The J gene is TRBJ1-1, the V gene TRBV4-3; TRBD1 might be the D (5 bases). The length of the CDR3 is 16 residues. Looked up from germline, CDR1 is LGHNA and CDR2 is YSLEER. With 0 bases removed from V and 5 bases from J, the gap between germline ends came to 16 bases. The CDR3 is CASSQDPQGGGTEAFF. CDR3 DNA sequence: TGCGCCAGCAGCCAAGACCCCCAGGGCGGGGGTACTGAAGCTTTCTTT.

V usage is TRBV10-3 and J usage is TRBJ2-5; 12 nucleotides align to TRBD2. The CDR3 covers 17 residues. J lost 4 bases, V lost 0 bases, and 6 bases had no gene match. Germline CDR1 and CDR2: ENHRY and SYGVKD. CDR3 in amino acids: CAISESTSGSWAETQYF. The CDR3 region has the DNA TGTGCCATCAGTGAGTCGACTAGCGGGAGCTGGGCAGAGACCCAGTACTTC.

The rearrangement uses TRBV28 and TRBJ2-7, with TRBD2 matching 8 bases. The trim removed 6 bases at V and 4 bases at J, leaving 17 bases unmatched. There are 17 residues in the CDR3. CDR1 and CDR2 (germline): MDHEN, SYDVKM. The CDR3 region is CASSSVTGTRLAYEQYF. The CDR3 bases are TGTGCCAGCAGCTCCGTCACCGGGACTAGGCTGGCATACGAGCAGTACTTC.

The rearrangement uses TRBV5-4 and TRBJ1-1; weak D call: TRBD1 (5 bases). This CDR3 is built from 13 residues. The germline gives CDR1 SGHNT, CDR2 YYREEE (reference sequence). V shed 6 bases and J shed 0 bases, with 9 bases lying between them. The CDR3 DNA reads as TGTGCCAGCATCGGGACCATGAACACTGAAGCTTTCTTT. It translates to CASIGTMNTEAFF.

This clonotype was detected many times. V gene TRBV7-2 combines with J gene TRBJ2-7, with 10 positions matching TRBD1. The CDR3 is 14 amino acids. The V segment lost 5 bases and the J segment 7 bases; nucleotides outside the gene matches: 8. Germline values: CDR1 SGHTA, CDR2 FQGNSA. CDR3 DNA sequence: TGTGCCAGCAGCACCGGGACAGGGGCTTTGGAGCAGTACTTC. It is translated as CASSTGTGALEQYF. The full variable domain, with the rest looked up from reference TRBV7-2 and TRBJ2-7, is GAGVSQSPSNKVTEKGKDVELRCDPISGHTALYWYRQSLGQGLEFLIYFQGNSAPDKSGLPSDRFSAERTGGSVSTLTIQRTQQEDSAVYLCASSTGTGALEQYFGPGTRLTVT.

This clonotype was seen ten or more times. CDR3 DNA: TGTGCCAGCAGCTCGGGGACGGGTAGAGCAAATCAGCCCCAGCATTTT. Translation: CASSSGTGRANQPQHF. The J gene is TRBJ1-5, the V gene TRBV7-2, with D tentatively TRBD1 (5 bases). CDR3 length: 16 amino acids. From germline, CDR1 is SGHTA and CDR2 FQGNSA. Between the trimmed V and J ends, which lost 4 bases and 4 bases, there was a span of 17 bases.

Within the sample, this clonotype is medium-sized. The chain employs TRBV7-8 and TRBJ2-1, with a weak D call TRBD2 (5 bases). CDR3 length: 16 residues. V was shortened by 3 bases and J by 6 bases, with 18 bases between the two germline ends. Per the germline V gene, CDR1 is SGHVS and CDR2 is FQNEAQ. The CDR3 DNA follows: TGTGCCAGCAGCTTTCCTTCGAGGCTAGCAGGCAATGAGCAGTTCTTC. As protein: CASSFPSRLAGNEQFF.

V usage is TRBV6-5 and J usage is TRBJ2-7; no firm D call. From germline, CDR1 is MNHEY and CDR2 SVGAGI. This CDR3 region has 15 residues. Trimming removed 2 bases at V and 0 bases at J, with 11 bases between. CDR3 residues: CASSYLAAGSYEQYF. The CDR3 DNA reads as TGTGCCAGCAGTTACCTGGCAGCCGGCTCCTACGAGCAGTACTTC.

This clonotype was counted many times. The rearrangement joins TRBV28 to TRBJ1-2; TRBD1 agrees at 9 bases. Germline CDR1 is MDHEN and CDR2 is SYDVKM. This CDR3 comprises 16 residues. The V and J ends lost 3 bases and 4 bases, in that order; junction bases with no gene match: 9. CDR3 sequence: CASSFPQGAQIYGYTF. The CDR3 DNA reads TGTGCCAGCAGTTTCCCACAGGGGGCGCAGATCTATGGCTACACCTTC.

This clonotype was seen at least ten times. The chain links TRBV4-1 to TRBJ2-2, with 7 bases that match TRBD1. V shed 4 bases and J 0 bases; nucleotides not matched to a gene: 5. The CDR3 contains 16 residues. Germline CDR1 is MGHRA and CDR2 is YSYEKL. This CDR3 is CASSPLGTANTGELFF. The CDR3 DNA reads TGCGCCAGCAGCCCTCTTGGGACAGCGAACACCGGGGAGCTGTTTTTT.

This clonotype was seen a few times. This rearrangement joins TRBV28 to TRBJ2-7; D remains ambiguous. CDR3 length: 11 residues. CDR1 is MDHEN and CDR2 is SYDVKM in the germline V gene. V was clipped by 4 bases and J by 4 bases, with 5 bases between them. CDR3 sequence reads: CASSWVYEQYF. The DNA for the CDR3 is TGTGCCAGCAGTTGGGTGTACGAGCAGTACTTC.

This chain joins TRBV6-2 or TRBV6-3 and TRBJ2-7; D is perhaps TRBD1 (6 bases). Germline V gives CDR1 MNHEY, CDR2 SVGEGT. V lost 2 bases and J lost 2, with 16 bases in between. The CDR3 extends over 16 amino acids. The CDR3 here is CASSYRTGTQPYEQYF. CDR3 sequence (DNA): TGTGCCAGCAGTTACCGTACCGGGACACAACCCTACGAGCAGTACTTC.

The chain carries TRBV7-2 and TRBJ2-1, with unresolved D. CDR1 and CDR2 (germline): SGHTA, FQGNSA. Trimming removed 2 bases from V and 12 bases from J, with 8 bases in between. The CDR3 runs to 11 residues. CDR3 bases: TGTGCCAGCAGCTTAAACTTGGGGCAGTTCTTC. It is translated as CASSLNLGQFF. Based on the CDR3 plus reference TRBV7-2 and TRBJ2-1, the full variable domain is GAGVSQSPSNKVTEKGKDVELRCDPISGHTALYWYRQSLGQGLEFLIYFQGNSAPDKSGLPSDRFSAERTGGSVSTLTIQRTQQEDSAVYLCASSLNLGQFFGPGTRLTVL.

Concerning this clonotype itself: The CDR3 does not end in the conserved phenylalanine or tryptophan, so this is likely a read error. V gene TRBV7-6 combines with J gene TRBJ2-7; 8 positions match TRBD1. The CDR3 has 13 amino acids. CDR1 is SGHVS and CDR2 is FNYEAQ in the germline V gene. The V segment lost 4 bases and the J segment 5 bases; nucleotides outside the gene matches: 4. As DNA, the CDR3 is TGTGCCAGCAGCTCCGGGACAGGAAACGAGCAGTACTCC. Amino acid sequence: CASSSGTGNEQYS.

This clonotype was recorded many times. The chain uses TRBV19 and TRBJ1-2; D gene unclear. There are 14 residues in the CDR3. Trimming cost V 6 bases and J 4 bases, with 15 bases left between them. Per germline, CDR1 LNHDA and CDR2 SQIVND (reference sequence). The CDR3 region has the DNA TGTGCCAGTAGCTTCGAGGGAAGCAGCTATGGCTACACCTTC. Translated, it gives CASSFEGSSYGYTF.

This clonotype was observed a few times. The rearrangement uses TRBV6-2 or TRBV6-3 and TRBJ2-5, with TRBD2 matching 14 bases. This CDR3 spans 17 amino acids. Germline CDR1 is MNHEY and CDR2 is SVGEGT. Losses at the gene ends were 2 bases for V and 2 bases for J; bases not matched to a gene: 4. CDR3 sequence: CASSYGLAGGHQETQYF. The CDR3 DNA reads TGTGCCAGCAGTTACGGACTAGCGGGAGGACATCAAGAGACCCAGTACTTC.

The chain uses TRBV2 and TRBJ1-2; D unclear. The CDR3 runs to 13 residues. CDR1 SNHLY and CDR2 FYNNEI come from the germline V gene. The V gene lost 3 bases and the J gene lost 2 bases, with 7 bases spanning the gap. The CDR3 DNA sequence: TGTGCCAGCAGTGAGAACAAGAACTATGGCTACACCTTC. Residues: CASSENKNYGYTF.

This clonotype appeared a few times. The V and J genes are TRBV28 and TRBJ2-7; D may be TRBD1 or TRBD2 (5 bases each). This CDR3 has 12 amino acids. Germline CDR1 reads MDHEN; CDR2 reads SYDVKM. V gave up 3 bases and J gave up 4 bases, with 7 bases separating them. CDR3 sequence: CASSLGEYEQYF. The CDR3 DNA follows: TGTGCCAGCAGTTTGGGGGAATACGAGCAGTACTTC.

The chain combines TRBV20-1 with TRBJ2-2; 11 nucleotides match TRBD2. Germline CDR1 DFQATT, CDR2 SNEGSKA (reference sequence). Unmatched junction bases numbered 6, after V lost 7 bases and J lost 5 bases. The CDR3 consists of 14 residues. The CDR3 loop is CSVWRTSGTGELFF. The CDR3, as DNA: TGCAGTGTGTGGCGGACTAGCGGGACCGGGGAGCTGTTTTTT.